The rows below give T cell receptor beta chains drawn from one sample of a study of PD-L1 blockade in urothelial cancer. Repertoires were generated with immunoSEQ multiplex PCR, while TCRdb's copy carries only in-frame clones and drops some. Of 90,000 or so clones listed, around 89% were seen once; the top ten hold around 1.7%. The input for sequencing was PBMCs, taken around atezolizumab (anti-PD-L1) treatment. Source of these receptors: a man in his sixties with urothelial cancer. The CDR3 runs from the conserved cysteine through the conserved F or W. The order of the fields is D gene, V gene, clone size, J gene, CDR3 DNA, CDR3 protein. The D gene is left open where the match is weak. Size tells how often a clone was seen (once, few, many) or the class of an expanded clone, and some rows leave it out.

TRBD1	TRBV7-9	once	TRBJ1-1	TGTGCCAGCAGCCAAACAGGGGGCGTGAGAGCTTTCTTT	CASSQTGGVRAFF
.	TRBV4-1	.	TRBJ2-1	TGCGCCAGCAGCCAAGAGGTGCGGTACAATGAGCAGTTCTTC	CASSQEVRYNEQFF
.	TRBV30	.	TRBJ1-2	TGTGCCTTTCAGGGGACACGTCTTGGTGGCTACACCTTC	CAFQGTRLGGYTF
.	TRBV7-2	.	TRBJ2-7	TGTGCCAGCAGCCCGGCAGGCAGTTTAGACGAGCAGTACTTC	CASSPAGSLDEQYF
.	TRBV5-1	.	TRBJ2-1	TGCGCCAGCAGCTTGGCTAGCAGCTCCTACAATGAGCAGTTCTTC	CASSLASSSYNEQFF
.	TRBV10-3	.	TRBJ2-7	TGTGCCATTGCTGAGACAGGCACCTACGAGCAGTACTTC	CAIAETGTYEQYF
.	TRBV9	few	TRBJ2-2	TGTGCCAGCAGCCCTCGACATCAGCAAGGGGAGCTGTTTTTT	CASSPRHQQGELFF
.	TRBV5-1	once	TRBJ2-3	TGCGCCAGCAGCTTGGATGGTAGCGGATACACAGATACGCAGTATTTT	CASSLDGSGYTDTQYF
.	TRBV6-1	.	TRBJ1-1	TGTGCCAGCAGTAGTTTAAGGAGCGACACTGAAGCTTTCTTT	CASSSLRSDTEAFF
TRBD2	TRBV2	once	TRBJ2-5	TGTGCCAGCAGTGAAGTTAGCGGGGGGGCCTCATCTGAGACCCAGTACTTC	CASSEVSGGASSETQYF
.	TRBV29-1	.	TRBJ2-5	TGCAGCGTCGCTCCAGGGGTCCAAGAGACCCAGTACTTC	CSVAPGVQETQYF
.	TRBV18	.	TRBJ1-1	TGTGCCAGCTCACCAGGGGGAGGGAACACTGAAGCTTTCTTT	CASSPGGGNTEAFF
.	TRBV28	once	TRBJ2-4	TGTGCCAGCAGTTTGGATTCAGCGCAGGCCAAAAACATTCAGTACTTC	CASSLDSAQAKNIQYF